Each of the 19 T cell receptor beta chains below was sequenced from the same sample in a study of T cell repertoires in cytomegalovirus infection. TCRdb passed the reads through MiXCR, listing each CDR3 protein once. The table lists roughly 320,000 distinct CDR3 sequences, around 10% of them singletons, with less than 3% in the top ten. The sequenced material came from PBMCs. All receptors derive from a human donor in good health (CMV status not recorded). Some clones in this sample may be carry-over from other donors' samples.

V and J are TRBV28 and TRBJ1-1, with D possibly matching TRBD1 (5 bases). V was pared by 7 bases and J by 3 bases, with 15 bases between. Germline values: CDR1 MDHEN, CDR2 SYDVKM. CDR3 size: 14 residues. The CDR3 DNA sequence: TGTGCCAGCACTACGGGAGGGGTTTACACTGAAGCTTTCTTT. This codes for CASTTGGVYTEAFF.

This clonotype was recorded many times. The chain employs TRBV12-3 or TRBV12-4 and TRBJ1-1; no clear D. The V gene lost 6 bases and the J gene lost 4 bases, with 15 bases spanning the gap. CDR3 size: 14 residues. CDR3 region: CASSLGSIGTEAFF. Written as DNA, the CDR3 is TGTGCCAGCAGCCTAGGGAGTATCGGCACTGAAGCTTTCTTT.

There are many counts of this clonotype. The chain is built from TRBV12-3 or TRBV12-4 and TRBJ2-6; D gene unclear. V was clipped by 3 bases and J by 0 bases, with 6 bases between them. This CDR3 comprises 15 residues. The DNA of the CDR3 is TGTGCCAGCAGTTTTTCCCCCTCTGGGGCCAACGTCCTGACTTTC. This sequence encodes CASSFSPSGANVLTF.

This clonotype was detected many times. This chain joins TRBV5-4 and TRBJ2-2; D tentatively reads TRBD1 or TRBD2 (5 bases each). The CDR3 totals 15 residues. Germline lookup yields CDR1 SGHNT and CDR2 YYREEE (reference sequence). Deletions cut 4 bases from V and 2 bases from J, with 12 bases between. The CDR3 DNA reads as TGTGCCAGCAGCGGGGGTCTCCTCAACACCGGGGAGCTGTTTTTT. It translates to CASSGGLLNTGELFF. The entire variable domain, with the rest obtained from reference TRBV5-4 and TRBJ2-2, is as follows: ETGVTQSPTHLIKTRGQQVTLRCSSQSGHNTVSWYQQALGQGPQFIFQYYREEENGRGNFPPRFSGLQFPNYSSELNVNALELDDSALYLCASSGGLLNTGELFFGEGSRLTVL.

This clonotype was detected only a few times. The rearrangement links TRBV20-1 to TRBJ1-2, with D uncertain. The germline gives CDR1 DFQATT, CDR2 SNEGSKA (reference sequence). This CDR3 comprises 11 residues. The CDR3 spells CRGVGPYGYTF. CDR3 nucleotide sequence: TGCAGGGGCGTCGGCCCCTATGGCTACACCTTC.

This clonotype was picked up many times. J is TRBJ2-1 and V is TRBV11-3, with TRBD2 identical over 7 bases. With V trimmed by 0 bases and J by 4 bases, 3 bases remained unmatched. The CDR3 length is 15 residues. In germline, CDR1 is SGHNT, CDR2 YENEEA. The CDR3 DNA follows: TGTGCCAGCAGCTTAGAAGCGGGGCCTTACAATGAGCAGTTCTTC. Translation gives CASSLEAGPYNEQFF.

The rearrangement uses TRBV14 and TRBJ1-1, with D uncertain. The germline gives CDR1 SGHDN, CDR2 FVKESK. Trimming took 1 base from V and 3 from J, leaving 9 bases between them. This CDR3 region has 14 residues. The CDR3 nucleotides are TGTGCCAGCAGCCAAGTCGGCAGATACACTGAAGCTTTCTTT. Protein sequence: CASSQVGRYTEAFF.

This clonotype has a count of ten or more. The chain uses TRBV6-2 or TRBV6-3 and TRBJ1-6; no definite D call. The CDR3 has 16 residues. Germline-derived CDR1 and CDR2 are MNHEY and SVGEGT. The V end was cut by 2 bases, the J end by 8 bases, with 16 bases between. CDR3 sequence (DNA): TGTGCCAGCAGTTACAGGCCGACGACTCGAGATTCACCCCTCCACTTT. This codes for CASSYRPTTRDSPLHF.

This clonotype has at least ten counts. The J gene is TRBJ2-1, the V gene TRBV20-1; 8 nucleotides agree with TRBD2. J lost 0 bases, V lost 3 bases, and 4 bases had no gene match. This CDR3 spans 15 amino acids. In germline, CDR1 is DFQATT, CDR2 SNEGSKA (reference sequence). The CDR3 is CSARFGGVSYNEQFF. CDR3 nucleotides: TGCAGTGCTAGGTTCGGGGGGGTCTCCTACAATGAGCAGTTCTTC.

This clonotype was observed a few times. The chain joins TRBV5-1 to TRBJ1-1; 7 nucleotides align to TRBD1. The V segment lost 1 base and the J segment 1 base; nucleotides outside the gene matches: 4. The CDR3 spans 15 residues. Germline-derived CDR1 and CDR2 are SGHRS and YFSETQ. As DNA, the CDR3 is TGCGCCAGCAGCTTGACAGGGGCTGGGAACACTGAAGCTTTCTTT. Translating gives CASSLTGAGNTEAFF.

V gene TRBV5-1 combines with J gene TRBJ1-1; maybe TRBD1 (6 bases). V was clipped by 4 bases and J by 1 base, with 8 bases between them. There are 13 residues in the CDR3. Germline CDR1 is SGHRS and CDR2 is YFSETQ. The CDR3 sequence is CASSGGQNTEAFF. CDR3 in DNA: TGCGCCAGCAGCGGGGGACAGAACACTGAAGCTTTCTTT.

This clonotype has at least ten counts. The chain employs TRBV7-6 and TRBJ1-6; D is unresolved. Germline CDR1 SGHVS, CDR2 FNYEAQ. The ends were cut back, 6 bases at V and 7 bases at J, with 10 bases in the middle. The CDR3 runs 13 residues. The CDR3 sequence: CASSYSMNSPLHF. CDR3 bases: TGTGCCAGCAGTTACAGCATGAATTCACCCCTCCACTTT.

This clonotype has at least ten counts. CDR3 sequence reads: CASSYVSWGFSSSEQFF. The CDR3 DNA reads TGTGCCAGCAGTTACGTATCATGGGGGTTCTCCTCATCTGAGCAGTTCTTC. The J gene is TRBJ2-1, the V gene TRBV6-2 or TRBV6-3; the D gene could be TRBD1 or TRBD2 (5 bases each). Germline V gives CDR1 MNHEY, CDR2 SVGEGT. Trimming cost V 2 bases and J 9 bases, with 23 bases left between them. The length of the CDR3 is 17 residues.

The rearrangement uses TRBV7-8 and TRBJ2-2, with 12 bases fitting TRBD2. CDR3 length: 18 residues. The germline CDR1 and CDR2 sequences are SGHVS and FQNEAQ. With 0 bases clipped from V and 5 bases from J, the junction kept 7 bases outside the gene matches. The CDR3, as DNA: TGTGCCAGCAGCTTAGCGCGGCTAGCGGGGGGGCATACCGGGGAGCTGTTTTTT. Translation gives CASSLARLAGGHTGELFF.

The sample holds a few counts of this clonotype. CDR3 coding DNA: TGTGCCAGCAGCTCACAGGGGGCCTACAATGAGCAGTTCTTC. This sequence encodes CASSSQGAYNEQFF. This chain uses TRBV7-9 with TRBJ2-1, with 8 bases aligning to TRBD1. With V trimmed by 4 bases and J by 2 bases, 1 base remained unmatched. This CDR3 spans 14 amino acids. Germline assignment: CDR1 SEHNR and CDR2 FQNEAQ (reference sequence).

This clonotype was counted ten times or more. This rearrangement joins TRBV11-3 to TRBJ2-6; D gene unclear. Germline CDR1 is SGHNT and CDR2 is YENEEA. CDR3 length equals 16 residues. The V and J ends lost 4 bases and 0 bases respectively, with 10 bases between them. Written as DNA, the CDR3 is TGTGCCAGCAGCTCACGGACGGGCTCTGGGGCCAACGTCCTGACTTTC. Protein sequence: CASSSRTGSGANVLTF.

There are a few counts of this clonotype. This sequence joins TRBV2 and TRBJ1-1; the match to TRBD1 covers 7 bases. V was clipped by 2 bases and J by 0 bases; unmatched bases: 12. Germline values: CDR1 SNHLY, CDR2 FYNNEI. The CDR3 is 18 amino acids. The CDR3 nucleotides read TGTGCCAGCAGTGAACTCAAAACCACAGGGGCCTTGAACACTGAAGCTTTCTTT. Protein sequence: CASSELKTTGALNTEAFF.

This clonotype has a handful of counts. The chain has TRBV29-1 and TRBJ2-1, with a possible D match to TRBD2 (5 bases). Germline-derived CDR1 and CDR2 are SQVTM and ANQGSEA. Between the trimmed V and J ends, which lost 7 bases and 5 bases, there was a span of 12 bases. CDR3 length equals 12 residues. CDR3 nucleotide sequence: TGCAGCGGCGGGCAGACTAACAATGAGCAGTTCTTC. The encoded protein is CSGGQTNNEQFF.

In this sample, this clonotype turned up many times. The V call is TRBV7-2, the J call TRBJ2-3; D call uncertain. With 1 base removed from V and 7 bases from J, the gap between germline ends came to 6 bases. The CDR3 extends over 12 amino acids. Germline V gene lookup returns CDR1 SGHTA and CDR2 FQGNSA. The CDR3 reads CASSLVVHTQYF. CDR3 sequence (DNA): TGTGCCAGCAGCTTAGTGGTCCATACGCAGTATTTT.